This TCR beta chain derives from a study of spatial heterogeneity in lung cancer. On the study more broadly: The study consistently detected more beta-chain than alpha-chain sequences. General study points: Ubiquitous expanded tumor TCRs surfaced in blood more at resection than they did at follow-up.

The time point: sample taken at primary tumor resection. Sequencing was performed on whole RNA extracted from tumor and nontumor lung tissue, or from frozen PBMC, and the material was left unsorted. This clonotype has more than one count but fewer than ten. The antigen remains unidentified. A unique molecular identifier was carried by every single TCR cDNA molecule. TCRdb used MiXCR to reprocess the 5' RACE reads, holding one entry per CDR3 protein. The sample lists 90,000 or so distinct CDR3 sequences, around 10% occurring once. The source material was PBMCs, sampled at surgery. The sequence came from a male donor with early-stage non-small cell lung cancer.

CDR3 nucleotide sequence: TGTGCCACCAGCAGAGTGGGACCAACCTCTGGAAACACCATATATTTT. This sequence encodes CATSRVGPTSGNTIYF. The J gene is TRBJ1-3, the V gene TRBV15; tentative D call: TRBD1 (5 bases). The CDR3 is 16 amino acids. In germline, CDR1 is LNHNV, CDR2 YYDKDF (reference sequence). Trimming pared 1 base from V and 0 bases from J, leaving 10 bases between.